The present TCR beta chain was sequenced within a study of breast tumors, draining lymph nodes, adjacent tissues. CDR3 length: 12 amino acids. The V gene lost 4 bases and the J gene lost 7 bases, with 12 bases spanning the gap. Per the germline V gene, CDR1 is SGHRS and CDR2 is YFSETQ. Using its own MiXCR run on the multiplex PCR reads, TCRdb lists one record per CDR3 protein. This sample has some 120,000 distinct CDR3 sequences; about 20% occur once, and the top ten carry over 2%. Whole-study findings and limits: Data only fit, rather than demonstrated, lymph node origin of most tumor T cells. The data were judged consistent with most tumor T cells coming from lymph node and expanding in tumor. Tumor TCR diversity was below lymph nodes but above nontumor tissue.

This clonotype occurred many times. Its antigen remains unidentified. Samples came from axillary lymph nodes draining the breast cancer. Sequenced input: axillary lymph node tissue. The sequence came from a female donor with breast cancer. Some clones in this sample may be carry-over from other donors' samples. This chain links TRBV5-1 with TRBJ2-7; D unclear. CDR3 protein: CASSTGLGEQYF. The CDR3 DNA reads as TGCGCCAGCAGCACCGGGCTGGGGGAGCAGTACTTC.